These 4 T cell receptor beta chains share one sample of origin, sequenced in a study of blood T cell repertoires in COVID-19. Assay used: immunoSEQ multiplex PCR; TCRdb lists only in-frame clones, some missing. This table holds about 440,000 clones, 70% to 90% found once. The sequenced sample consisted of PBMCs or T cells enriched from blood (not recorded which). All receptors derive from a woman aged 18-29 years with acute COVID-19.

The chain couples TRBV5-1 to TRBJ2-3; possible D gene TRBD2, 5 bases. Germline values: CDR1 SGHRS, CDR2 YFSETQ. The CDR3 consists of 14 residues. V shed 7 bases and J shed 6 bases, with 18 bases lying between them. CDR3 nucleotides: TGCGCCAGCGGAGGCAGCTCGTCTTTGGATACGCAGTATTTT. Its translation is CASGGSSSLDTQYF.

The chain combines TRBV4-3 with TRBJ2-3, with D possibly TRBD2 on 6 matching bases. V lost 4 bases and J 1 base, leaving 12 bases between the germline ends. CDR1 and CDR2 (germline): LGHNA, YSLEER. The CDR3 sequence is 15 residues long. Written as DNA, the CDR3 is TGCGCCAGCAGCCGGGAAGGGAGGCGCACAGATACGCAGTATTTT. This sequence encodes CASSREGRRTDTQYF.

This chain connects TRBV6-4 to TRBJ1-6; perhaps TRBD1 as D (5 bases). Germline V CDR1 and CDR2: MRHNA, SNTAGT. Trimming cost V 6 bases and J 7 bases, with 16 bases left between them. CDR3 size: 15 residues. CDR3 sequence reads: CASRSFDSENSPLHF. CDR3 DNA sequence: TGTGCCAGCAGATCTTTCGACAGCGAAAATTCACCCCTCCACTTT.

J is TRBJ1-2 and V is TRBV7-9, with D possibly matching TRBD1 (5 bases). Germline CDR1 and CDR2: SEHNR and FQNEAQ (reference sequence). V was cut by 5 bases and J by 7 bases, with 14 bases left in between. The CDR3 totals 13 residues. This chain's CDR3 is CASSLQGASGYTF. The CDR3 DNA reads as TGTGCCAGCAGCCTACAAGGGGCGAGTGGCTACACCTTC. Based on the CDR3 plus reference TRBV7-9 and TRBJ1-2, the full variable domain is DTGVSQNPRHKITKRGQNVTFRCDPISEHNRLYWYRQTLGQGPEFLTYFQNEAQLEKSRLLSDRFSAERPKGSFSTLEIQRTEQGDSAMYLCASSLQGASGYTFGSGTRLTVV.